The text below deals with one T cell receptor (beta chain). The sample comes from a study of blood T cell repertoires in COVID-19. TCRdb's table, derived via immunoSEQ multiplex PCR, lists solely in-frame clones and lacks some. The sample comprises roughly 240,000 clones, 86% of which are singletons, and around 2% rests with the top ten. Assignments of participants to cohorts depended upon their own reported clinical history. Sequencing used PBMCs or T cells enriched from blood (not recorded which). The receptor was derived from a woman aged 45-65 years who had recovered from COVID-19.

This chain's CDR3 is CASSTRGGAVNTEAFF. CDR3 nucleotide sequence: TGTGCCAGCTCTACTAGGGGCGGGGCGGTGAACACTGAAGCTTTCTTT. This chain uses TRBV7-8 with TRBJ1-1; D may be TRBD1 (5 bases). The CDR3 extends over 16 amino acids. V lost 8 bases, J lost 0 bases, and 19 bases lay in between. CDR1 and CDR2 (germline): SGHVS, FQNEAQ.